A selection of T cell receptor beta chains follows, all from one sample in a study of CD8+ T cells in alopecia areata. Clones were read by immunoSEQ multiplex PCR, and TCRdb kept only the in-frame ones, dropping some. This table has roughly 200,000 clones, roughly 50% appearing once. The sample was CD8+ T cells sorted from blood, taken at week 24, from a patient treated with tofacitinib. Every receptor here comes from a human donor with alopecia areata. CDR3s include the opening cysteine and the closing phenylalanine or tryptophan. The order of the fields is D gene, clone size, J gene, V gene, CDR3 DNA, CDR3 protein. D genes are given only for firm matches. Size is stated for part of the rows, as once, few or many counts, or as a class when the clone is expanded.

d_gene: NA
abundance: NA
j_gene: TRBJ1-1
v_gene: TRBV29-1
CDR3nt: TGCAGCGTCCAAGCTGGGGGGCGAGGTACTGAAGCTTTCTTT
CDR3aa: CSVQAGGRGTEAFF

d_gene: TRBD1
abundance: few
j_gene: TRBJ2-2
v_gene: TRBV29-1
CDR3nt: TGCAGCGGTTACAGGGGGCTAAACACCGGGGAGCTGTTTTTT
CDR3aa: CSGYRGLNTGELFF

d_gene: TRBD1
abundance: NA
j_gene: TRBJ1-1
v_gene: TRBV19
CDR3nt: TGTGCCAGTATCTCCGCGACAGGGGTGAACACTGAAGCTTTCTTT
CDR3aa: CASISATGVNTEAFF

d_gene: TRBD1
abundance: NA
j_gene: TRBJ2-1
v_gene: TRBV7-2
CDR3nt: TGTGCCAGCAGTTCCCTCCCGGGACAGGGTGTCCTAGAGCAGTTCTTC
CDR3aa: CASSSLPGQGVLEQFF

d_gene: NA
abundance: once
j_gene: TRBJ2-1
v_gene: TRBV25-1
CDR3nt: TGTGCCAGCAGTGCGGAGGGCAGCAACGTGCCCGATGAGCAGTTCTTC
CDR3aa: CASSAEGSNVPDEQFF

d_gene: NA
abundance: NA
j_gene: TRBJ2-7
v_gene: TRBV5-6
CDR3nt: TGTGCCAGCAGCTTGTCCGGGCGAGGAACCTACGAGCAGTACTTC
CDR3aa: CASSLSGRGTYEQYF

d_gene: NA
abundance: NA
j_gene: TRBJ2-1
v_gene: TRBV6-4
CDR3nt: TGTGCCAGCAGTGGGACCCTCCCGATAATCGATGAGCAGTTCTTC
CDR3aa: CASSGTLPIIDEQFF

d_gene: NA
abundance: NA
j_gene: TRBJ2-5
v_gene: TRBV7-9
CDR3nt: TGTGCCAGCAGCTCCCCGCGTGGGCCACGAGAGACCCAGTACTTC
CDR3aa: CASSSPRGPRETQYF

d_gene: NA
abundance: NA
j_gene: TRBJ2-7
v_gene: TRBV5-6
CDR3nt: TGTGCCAGCAGCTTGTTTGGGCTACCTGAGGACTTC
CDR3aa: CASSLFGLPEDF

d_gene: NA
abundance: NA
j_gene: TRBJ1-2
v_gene: TRBV30
CDR3nt: TGTGCCTGGAGTGGCATATCGAGGTTTGAGGGCTACACCTTC
CDR3aa: CAWSGISRFEGYTF

d_gene: NA
abundance: NA
j_gene: TRBJ2-3
v_gene: TRBV7-2
CDR3nt: TGTGCCAGCAGCTTAGACGGGGATACCACAGATACGCAGTATTTT
CDR3aa: CASSLDGDTTDTQYF

d_gene: NA
abundance: NA
j_gene: TRBJ1-1
v_gene: TRBV5-6
CDR3nt: TGTGCCAGCAGCCCCGCGGGCAGGGGAGTCACTGAAGCTTTCTTT
CDR3aa: CASSPAGRGVTEAFF

d_gene: TRBD2
abundance: few
j_gene: TRBJ2-7
v_gene: TRBV6-1
CDR3nt: TGTGCCAGCAGGACGGGACTAGCGGGGACCTACGAGCAGTACTTC
CDR3aa: CASRTGLAGTYEQYF

d_gene: NA
abundance: few
j_gene: TRBJ2-1
v_gene: TRBV7-3
CDR3nt: TGTGCCAGCAGCACAGGAGGGGGTGAGAATGAGCAGTTCTTC
CDR3aa: CASSTGGGENEQFF

d_gene: TRBD1
abundance: many
j_gene: TRBJ1-1
v_gene: TRBV7-2
CDR3nt: TGTGCCAGCAGCTTCGGGACAGCTAATGAAGCTTTCTTT
CDR3aa: CASSFGTANEAFF

d_gene: NA
abundance: NA
j_gene: TRBJ1-1
v_gene: TRBV30
CDR3nt: TGTGCCTGGAGTCCAGGGGTGGCGTTAAGCACTGAAGCTTTCTTT
CDR3aa: CAWSPGVALSTEAFF

d_gene: TRBD2
abundance: NA
j_gene: TRBJ2-1
v_gene: TRBV13
CDR3nt: TGTGCCAGCAGCCTGGGACTAGAAGGGAGGGGTGAGCAGTTCTTC
CDR3aa: CASSLGLEGRGEQFF

d_gene: NA
abundance: NA
j_gene: TRBJ2-2
v_gene: TRBV30
CDR3nt: TGTGCCTGGAGTGTCGAGGGACAGAACACCGGGGAGCTGTTTTTT
CDR3aa: CAWSVEGQNTGELFF

d_gene: NA
abundance: few
j_gene: TRBJ1-2
v_gene: TRBV9
CDR3nt: TGTGCCAGCAGCGTAGGTAGGGGAGCCTATGGCTACACCTTC
CDR3aa: CASSVGRGAYGYTF

d_gene: TRBD1
abundance: NA
j_gene: TRBJ1-4
v_gene: TRBV9
CDR3nt: TGTGCCAGCAGCGTAGAGGGACAGGCTAATGAAAAACTGTTTTTT
CDR3aa: CASSVEGQANEKLFF